Following are 17 T cell receptor beta chains from one sample sequenced in a study of T cells in Graves' hyperthyroidism and ophthalmopathy. RNA transcripts were the template for amplifying TCR beta CDR3 regions. In the first-round RT-PCR of the TCR CDR3, the HTBI primer set was used. TCRdb re-called the multiplex PCR reads through MiXCR, storing one row per CDR3 protein. This repertoire shows fewer than 750,000 distinct CDR3 sequences, about 15% found once; its top ten account for about 4%. Specimen: blood. These receptors originate from a woman between 40 and 55 years old with Graves' ophthalmopathy.

This clonotype was counted at least ten times. The chain has TRBV12-5 and TRBJ1-2, with D unresolved. The CDR3 sequence is 12 residues long. The ends were cut back, 6 bases at V and 8 bases at J, with 13 bases in the middle. Germline loops: CDR1 LGHNT, CDR2 FRNRAP. For the CDR3, the DNA is TGTGCTAGTGGCACTAACTCGGGAGGCTACACCTTC. It yields the protein CASGTNSGGYTF.

This clonotype was counted ten times or more. The gene calls are TRBV12-3 or TRBV12-4 and TRBJ1-1; D is unclear. The CDR3 is made up of 11 amino acids. Trimming removed 8 bases from V and 6 bases from J, with 10 bases in between. For the CDR3, the DNA is TGTGCCAGCGTTGGAGCAGCTGAAGCTTTCTTT. Translated, it gives CASVGAAEAFF.

This clonotype has at least ten counts. The rearrangement joins TRBV11-2 to TRBJ2-7; TRBD2 matches at 7 bases. The trim removed 0 bases at V and 1 base at J, leaving 6 bases unmatched. CDR1 and CDR2 (germline): SGHAT, FQNNGV. This CDR3 spans 16 amino acids. CDR3 protein: CASSLDWGGSSYEQYF. The CDR3 nucleotides are TGTGCCAGCAGCTTAGATTGGGGGGGAAGTTCCTACGAGCAGTACTTC.

The chain combines TRBV27 with TRBJ2-2; 9 nucleotides match TRBD1. Losses at the gene ends were 6 bases for V and 4 bases for J; bases not matched to a gene: 9. There are 16 residues in the CDR3. CDR1 is MNHEY, CDR2 SMNVEV, per germline (reference sequence). DNA for the CDR3: TGTGCCAGCAGCCGAGGGGGGACAGGGTCCACCGGGGAGCTGTTTTTT. It yields the protein CASSRGGTGSTGELFF.

This clonotype was seen repeatedly, ten times or more. The gene calls are TRBV12-3 or TRBV12-4 and TRBJ2-7; D gene ambiguous. V lost 3 bases to trimming and J lost 2 bases, with 8 bases between them. CDR3 length equals 13 residues. CDR3 protein: CASSFSSTYEQYF. CDR3 nucleotides: TGTGCCAGCAGTTTTAGCAGTACCTACGAGCAGTACTTC.

This clonotype was seen many times. The chain combines TRBV19 with TRBJ1-3; D not resolved. Trimming cost V 8 bases and J 4 bases, with 3 bases left between them. Germline CDR1 is LNHDA and CDR2 is SQIVND (reference sequence). This CDR3 is 10 amino acids long. DNA for the CDR3: TGTGCCAGTTCCGGAAACACCATATATTTT. Protein: CASSGNTIYF.

This clonotype was counted between two and nine times. The chain uses TRBV4-1 and TRBJ2-7; D ambiguous. Deletions cut 0 bases from V and 4 bases from J, with 13 bases between. The germline V gene encodes CDR1 MGHRA and CDR2 YSYEKL. The CDR3 extends over 15 amino acids. CDR3 DNA: TGCGCCAGCAGCCAAGATTACAGCAGCTCTTACGAGCAGTACTTC. Translating gives CASSQDYSSSYEQYF.

The genes are TRBV27 and TRBJ2-2, with 8 bases that match TRBD1. The junction had 1 base not matched to a gene; V was cut back by 3 bases and J by 4 bases. Looked up from germline, CDR1 is MNHEY and CDR2 is SMNVEV (reference sequence). The length of the CDR3 is 14 residues. CDR3 bases: TGTGCCAGCAGTTTTGACAGGGGCACCGGGGAGCTGTTTTTT. Amino acids: CASSFDRGTGELFF.

This chain uses TRBV6-5 with TRBJ2-5; 9 bases match TRBD2. CDR3 length: 14 residues. Trimming cost V 0 bases and J 6 bases; bases outside gene matches: 2. Germline V gene data show CDR1 as MNHEY and CDR2 as SVGAGI. The CDR3: CASSYSGLAQTQYF. Written as DNA, the CDR3 is TGTGCCAGCAGTTACTCCGGACTAGCGCAGACCCAGTACTTC.

This clonotype was counted ten times or more. The genes are TRBV6-4 and TRBJ1-2, with 9 nucleotides matching TRBD1. V was clipped by 2 bases and J by 4 bases; unmatched bases: 8. This CDR3 has 16 amino acids. Germline CDR1 MRHNA, CDR2 SNTAGT. As DNA, the CDR3 is TGTGCCAGCAGTGACCCGGGACAGGGAATACCCTATGGCTACACCTTC. Its translation: CASSDPGQGIPYGYTF.

This clonotype was seen many times. The V gene is TRBV27, the J gene TRBJ2-2; 13 bases are a match to TRBD2. Germline CDR1 reads MNHEY; CDR2 reads SMNVEV (reference sequence). The CDR3 runs 18 residues. The trim removed 7 bases at V and 8 bases at J, leaving 16 bases unmatched. In DNA, the CDR3 is TGTGCCAGCAACCCCGGGGCTCGAACGGGACTAGCGGGAGGGGAGCTGTTTTTT. Protein product: CASNPGARTGLAGGELFF.

A remark on this clonotype: Sequence at one end of the junction differs from germline and may be a read error. V usage is TRBV28 and J usage is TRBJ2-7; D is unresolved. Germline CDR1 reads MDHEN; CDR2 reads SYDVKM. The CDR3 has 12 residues. CDR3 sequence: CVSSLLGYEQYF. Written as DNA, the CDR3 is TGTGTCAGCAGTCTTTTGGGGTACGAGCAGTACTTC.

This clonotype showed up many times. The chain joins TRBV6-2 or TRBV6-3 to TRBJ2-1; 7 bases fit TRBD1. With V trimmed by 10 bases and J by 7 bases, 4 bases remained unmatched. CDR1 is MNHEY and CDR2 is SVGEGT in the germline V gene. The length of the CDR3 is 11 residues. CDR3 region: CATYRGNEQFF. The CDR3, as DNA: TGTGCCACCTACAGGGGAAATGAGCAGTTCTTC.

This clonotype occurred many times. The chain uses TRBV28 and TRBJ2-7; 7 nucleotides agree with TRBD1. CDR1 is MDHEN, CDR2 SYDVKM, per germline. The CDR3 length is 14 residues. V was pared by 6 bases and J by 7 bases, with 12 bases of the junction left unmatched. CDR3 sequence (DNA): TGTGCCAGCAGCCTTTGGGACAGAATGGGGGAGCAGTACTTC. This encodes CASSLWDRMGEQYF.

This clonotype was counted at least ten times. The chain joins TRBV20-1 to TRBJ2-7; no clear D. CDR1 DFQATT and CDR2 SNEGSKA come from the germline V gene (reference sequence). Trimming stripped 3 bases from V and 6 bases from J, with 21 bases between. The CDR3 runs 15 residues. The CDR3 spells CSARPLTGRAVEQYF. The CDR3, as DNA: TGCAGTGCTAGGCCACTCACGGGCCGGGCGGTCGAGCAGTACTTC.

This clonotype was recorded many times. V and J are TRBV2 and TRBJ2-2, with 9 bases matching TRBD1. Germline lookup yields CDR1 SNHLY and CDR2 FYNNEI. This CDR3 comprises 16 residues. V was clipped by 3 bases and J by 7 bases; unmatched bases: 9. The CDR3 nucleotides are TGTGCCAGCAGTGAGGATGGGACAGGGAAAGGCGGGGAGCTGTTTTTT. Its protein product is CASSEDGTGKGGELFF.

This clonotype was picked up many times. The chain employs TRBV6-1 and TRBJ2-7; D is unclear. CDR1 is MNHNS, CDR2 SASEGT, per germline. V lost 2 bases to trimming and J lost 7 bases, with 12 bases between them. This CDR3 spans 13 amino acids. The CDR3 loop is CASSEFNTREQYF. CDR3 coding DNA: TGTGCCAGCAGTGAATTTAATACAAGAGAGCAGTACTTC.